The sequence of this T cell receptor (beta chain) was determined in a study of T-cell reconstitution after alpha-beta-depleted transplantation in children. The CDR3 is 14 residues long. Germline-derived CDR1 and CDR2 are SGHRS and YFSETQ. The J segment lost 10 bases and the V segment lost 0 bases, leaving 7 bases of the junction unmatched. For TCRbeta, the library was prepared with unique molecular identifiers. TCRdb re-derived calls from the PCR reads in MiXCR, one entry per CDR3 protein. The sample carries around 500,000 distinct CDR3 sequences, around 12% recorded once. The J gene is TRBJ1-5, the V gene TRBV5-1; 7 bases line up with TRBD1. The sample consisted of PBMCs from the stem cell graft donor, taken from the stem cell graft. The source is a human donor who donated a stem cell graft to a child with combined immunodeficiency. CDR3 loop: CASSLDRGRSPQHF. In DNA, the CDR3 is TGCGCCAGCAGCTTGGACAGGGGACGATCTCCCCAGCATTTT. The complete variable domain, with remaining parts taken from reference TRBV5-1 and TRBJ1-5, reads KAGVTQTPRYLIKTRGQQVTLSCSPISGHRSVSWYQQTPGQGLQFLFEYFSETQRNKGNFPGRFSGRQFSNSRSEMNVSTLELGDSALYLCASSLDRGRSPQHFGDGTRLSIL.